The clone carrying this T cell receptor (beta chain) was found many times. The data belong to a study of human T cells and chemical hapten exposure. Study-level background: DPC at 2% was the sensitizing agent, placed on about 2 cm by about 2 cm of upper inner arm skin. Alopecia universalis, totalis or areata was present in patients who were mostly female.

TCRdb processed the RACE reads anew with MiXCR; each CDR3 protein has one entry. Of about 380,000 distinct CDR3 sequences in the sample, 5% to 6.5% are singletons; the top ten hold around 2.6%. The V end was cut by 7 bases, the J end by 7 bases, with 14 bases between. Germline assignment: CDR1 WSHSY and CDR2 SAAADI. The CDR3 has 13 residues. The time point was: pre-sensitization, week 0. Treatment: therapeutic diphenylcyclopropenone sensitization with weekly scalp DPC. The starting material, unfractionated whole blood, was used for total RNA extraction. This receptor was identified in a woman in her forties or fifties with alopecia areata. Some clones in this sample may be carry-over from other donors' samples. V is TRBV10-2 and J is TRBJ1-5, with a tentative D call TRBD1 (5 bases). Here the sequenced sample was whole blood, taken in connection with sensitization to the hapten diphenylcyclopropenone (DPC). CDR3 protein: CASTGGEEQPQHF. The CDR3 coding sequence is TGCGCCAGCACCGGAGGGGAGGAGCAGCCCCAGCATTTT.